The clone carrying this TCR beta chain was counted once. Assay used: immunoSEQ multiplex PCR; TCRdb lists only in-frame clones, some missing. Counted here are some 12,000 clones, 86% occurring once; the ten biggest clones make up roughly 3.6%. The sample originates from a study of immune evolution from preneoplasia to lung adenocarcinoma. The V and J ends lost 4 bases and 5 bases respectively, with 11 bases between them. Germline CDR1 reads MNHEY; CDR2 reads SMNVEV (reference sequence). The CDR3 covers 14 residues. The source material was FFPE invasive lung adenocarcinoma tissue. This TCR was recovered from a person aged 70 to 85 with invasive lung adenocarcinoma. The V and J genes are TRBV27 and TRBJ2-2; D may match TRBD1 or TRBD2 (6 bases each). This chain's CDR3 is CASSWGAVTGELFF. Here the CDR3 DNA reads TGTGCCAGCAGTTGGGGGGCAGTTACCGGGGAGCTGTTTTTT.